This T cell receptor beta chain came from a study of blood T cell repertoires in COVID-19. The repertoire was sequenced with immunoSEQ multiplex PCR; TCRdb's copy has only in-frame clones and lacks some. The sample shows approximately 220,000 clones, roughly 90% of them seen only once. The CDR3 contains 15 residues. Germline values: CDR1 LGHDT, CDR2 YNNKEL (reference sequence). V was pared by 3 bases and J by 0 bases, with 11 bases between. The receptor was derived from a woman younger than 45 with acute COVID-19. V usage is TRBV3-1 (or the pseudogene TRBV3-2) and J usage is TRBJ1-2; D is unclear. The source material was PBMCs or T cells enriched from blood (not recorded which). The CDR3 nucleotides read TGTGCCAGCAGCCAGTTTCCCCCTTCTAACTATGGCTACACCTTC. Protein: CASSQFPPSNYGYTF.